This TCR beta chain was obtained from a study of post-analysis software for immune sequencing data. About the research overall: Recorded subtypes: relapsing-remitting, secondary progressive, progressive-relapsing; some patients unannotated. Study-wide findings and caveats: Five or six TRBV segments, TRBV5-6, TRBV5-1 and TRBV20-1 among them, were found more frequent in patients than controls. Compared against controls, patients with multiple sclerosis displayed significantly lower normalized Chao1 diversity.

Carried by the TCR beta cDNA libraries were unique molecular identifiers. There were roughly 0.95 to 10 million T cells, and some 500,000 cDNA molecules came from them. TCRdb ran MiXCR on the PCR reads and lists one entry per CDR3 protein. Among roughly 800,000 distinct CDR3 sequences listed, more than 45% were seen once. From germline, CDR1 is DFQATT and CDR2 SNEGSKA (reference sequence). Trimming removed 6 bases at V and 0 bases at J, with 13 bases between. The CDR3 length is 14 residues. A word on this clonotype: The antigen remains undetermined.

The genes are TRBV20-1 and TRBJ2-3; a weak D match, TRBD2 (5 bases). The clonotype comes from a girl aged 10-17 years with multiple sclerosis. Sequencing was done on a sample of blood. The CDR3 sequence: CSAGGRLSTDTQYF. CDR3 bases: TGCAGTGCAGGCGGGCGATTGAGCACAGATACGCAGTATTTT.